The sequence of this TCR beta chain was determined in a study of blood T cell repertoires in COVID-19. Overall study: PBMCs, B-cell-depleted T cells, or T cells provided the cDNA or gDNA that made up the material.

The CDR3 has 14 residues. V shed 4 bases and J shed 0 bases, with 7 bases lying between them. Germline V gives CDR1 LNHDA, CDR2 SQIVND (reference sequence). TCRdb keeps only in-frame clones here, not all; method: immunoSEQ multiplex PCR. The sample records some 290,000 clones, around 90% being singletons. The rearrangement uses TRBV19 and TRBJ1-5; D is undetermined. The sequencing input was peripheral blood. The source of this sequence is a woman aged 25 to 45 with COVID-19, enrolled during active disease. Written as DNA, the CDR3 is TGTGCCAGTAGTAGAGGAAATAGCAATCAGCCCCAGCATTTT. Translated: CASSRGNSNQPQHF.